The clone carrying this T cell receptor (beta chain) was counted a few times. Each TRB amplification used about 220-500 ng of genomic DNA from blood. This sample was included in a study of T and B cells in COVID-19 patients. Study details: The recovered patients had mostly mild to moderate COVID-19 with outpatient management. Active-infection patients were older, median 67 years, than recovered patients, median approximately 35 years.

V was cut by 5 bases and J by 5 bases, with 6 bases left in between. The CDR3 contains 11 residues. Germline V lookup: CDR1 SGHRS, CDR2 YFSETQ. TRB rearrangements were amplified by multiplex PCR with BIOMED2 TRB-A/B primers. TCRdb fed the multiplex PCR reads into MiXCR, producing one record per CDR3 protein. The sample includes approximately 5,200 distinct CDR3 sequences, around 20% of them seen just once. The V gene is TRBV5-1, the J gene TRBJ2-3; no clear D. Material: blood. The receptor comes from a human donor who had recovered from COVID-19. The CDR3 sequence: CASRLEDTQYF. CDR3 DNA: TGCGCCAGCAGGCTGGAAGATACGCAGTATTTT.